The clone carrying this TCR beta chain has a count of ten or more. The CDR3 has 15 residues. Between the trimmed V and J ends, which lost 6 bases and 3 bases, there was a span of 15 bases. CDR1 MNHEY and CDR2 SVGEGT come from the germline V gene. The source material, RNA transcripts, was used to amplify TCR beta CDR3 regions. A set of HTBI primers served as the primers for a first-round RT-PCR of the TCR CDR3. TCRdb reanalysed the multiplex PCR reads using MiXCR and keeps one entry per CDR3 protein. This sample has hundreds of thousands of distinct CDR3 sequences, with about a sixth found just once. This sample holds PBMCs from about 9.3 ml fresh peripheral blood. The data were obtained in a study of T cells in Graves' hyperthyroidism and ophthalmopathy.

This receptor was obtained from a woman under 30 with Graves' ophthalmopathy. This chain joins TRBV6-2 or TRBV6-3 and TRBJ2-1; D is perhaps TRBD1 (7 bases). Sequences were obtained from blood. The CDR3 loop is CASRPRGTVYNEQFF. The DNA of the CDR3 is TGTGCCAGCAGACCTCGCGGGACAGTCTACAATGAGCAGTTCTTC.